The 14 T cell receptor beta chains reported below all come from one sample, sequenced in a study of shared clonotypes between healthy human individuals. Libraries were prepared by immunoSEQ multiplex PCR; TCRdb keeps only in-frame clonotypes and omits some of them. The sample contains 2,500,000 or so clones, approximately 94% of which appear only once. The specimen was naive CD4+ T cells sorted from blood. Described subset: CD45RA+ positively selected. The receptors were gathered from a man younger than 30 in good health.

This chain connects TRBV6-1 to TRBJ1-1, with 8 bases fitting TRBD1. V gave up 7 bases and J gave up 6 bases; unmatched junction bases: 7. The CDR3 runs 13 residues. Germline CDR1 is MNHNS and CDR2 is SASEGT. CDR3 in amino acids: CASNDRGASEAFF. The CDR3 region has the DNA TGTGCCAGCAACGACAGGGGAGCATCTGAAGCTTTCTTT.

This chain joins TRBV30 and TRBJ1-4; D gene uncertain. Trimming removed 4 bases from V and 7 bases from J, with 13 bases in between. The germline gives CDR1 GTSNPN, CDR2 SVGIG (reference sequence). There are 13 residues in the CDR3. Written as DNA, the CDR3 is TGTGCCTGGACCCCACGGATTGGTGAAAAACTGTTTTTT. This translates into CAWTPRIGEKLFF. The variable domain in full, with the rest retrieved from reference TRBV30 and TRBJ1-4, is SQTIHQWPATLVQPVGSPLSLECTVEGTSNPNLYWYRQAAGRGLQLLFYSVGIGQISSEVPQNLSASRPQDRQFILSSKKLLLSDSGFYLCAWTPRIGEKLFFGSGTQLSVL.

The V gene is TRBV10-3, the J gene TRBJ1-4; tentative D call: TRBD1 (5 bases). With 6 bases removed from V and 7 bases from J, the gap between germline ends came to 12 bases. The CDR3 length is 13 residues. CDR1 is ENHRY, CDR2 SYGVKD, per germline. The chain's CDR3 is CAIRLRQSEKLFF. In nucleotides, the CDR3 is TGTGCCATCAGACTAAGACAGTCTGAAAAACTGTTTTTT.

The V call is TRBV6-6, the J call TRBJ2-7, with D tentatively TRBD1 (6 bases). This CDR3 region has 14 residues. CDR1 and CDR2 from the germline V gene are MNHNY and SVGAGI (reference sequence). Trimming pared 6 bases from V and 3 bases from J, leaving 15 bases between. CDR3 sequence (DNA): TGTGCCAGCAGACTCGAGACAGGATACTACGAGCAGTACTTC. Translation gives CASRLETGYYEQYF.

V is TRBV6-6 and J is TRBJ2-7; D perhaps matches TRBD2 (5 bases). The V and J ends lost 6 bases and 1 base respectively, with 10 bases between them. Germline values: CDR1 MNHNY, CDR2 SVGAGI (reference sequence). This CDR3 is 13 amino acids long. CDR3 sequence reads: CASRETGSYEQYF. The CDR3 DNA is TGTGCCAGCAGGGAGACGGGGTCCTACGAGCAGTACTTC.

The chain links TRBV6-5 to TRBJ2-7, with a weak D call TRBD2 (5 bases). Trimming cost V 0 bases and J 6 bases, with 15 bases left between them. The germline CDR1 and CDR2 sequences are MNHEY and SVGAGI. The CDR3 contains 15 residues. CDR3 DNA: TGTGCCAGCAGTTACTCGTTATCGGGAACTGGCGAGCAGTACTTC. It yields the protein CASSYSLSGTGEQYF.

This chain uses TRBV4-1 with TRBJ1-5; no firm D call. CDR3 length: 13 residues. V lost 4 bases to trimming and J lost 3 bases, with 7 bases between them. CDR1 MGHRA and CDR2 YSYEKL come from the germline V gene. CDR3 sequence reads: CASSPNLNQPQHF. The CDR3 DNA sequence: TGCGCCAGCAGCCCGAACCTCAATCAGCCCCAGCATTTT.

The chain is built from TRBV7-9 and TRBJ1-1, with 7 bases lining up with TRBD1. This CDR3 is 15 amino acids long. The germline gives CDR1 SEHNR, CDR2 FQNEAQ (reference sequence). V was clipped by 5 bases and J by 6 bases; unmatched bases: 12. The CDR3 coding sequence is TGTGCCAGCAGCCGGGGGAGGGGGCTTGCTTCTGAAGCTTTCTTT. This sequence encodes CASSRGRGLASEAFF. Together with reference TRBV7-9 and TRBJ1-1, the CDR3 gives the full variable domain: DTGVSQNPRHKITKRGQNVTFRCDPISEHNRLYWYRQTLGQGPEFLTYFQNEAQLEKSRLLSDRFSAERPKGSFSTLEIQRTEQGDSAMYLCASSRGRGLASEAFFGQGTRLTVV.

As for this clone: Other DNA sequences of this sample code for an identical CDR3. The rearrangement uses TRBV19 and TRBJ2-7, with 7 bases aligning to TRBD1. This CDR3 comprises 14 residues. Looked up from germline, CDR1 is LNHDA and CDR2 is SQIVND (reference sequence). J lost 2 bases, V lost 5 bases, and 6 bases had no gene match. The CDR3 is CASSSRDSTYEQYF. The CDR3 nucleotides read TGTGCCAGTAGTTCCCGGGACAGCACCTACGAGCAGTACTTC.

This sequence joins TRBV6-1 and TRBJ2-5; maybe TRBD2 (6 bases). CDR1 and CDR2 from the germline V gene are MNHNS and SASEGT. This CDR3 has 14 residues. Trimming left V 3 bases short and J 1 base short, with 9 bases between. CDR3 protein: CASSDGGGQETQYF. CDR3 sequence (DNA): TGTGCCAGCAGTGATGGGGGAGGCCAAGAGACCCAGTACTTC.

The chain uses TRBV7-2 and TRBJ1-2; D remains unclear. The ends were cut back, 4 bases at V and 6 bases at J, with 15 bases in the middle. The germline V gene has CDR1 SGHTA and CDR2 FQGNSA. This CDR3 is 14 amino acids long. CDR3 sequence reads: CASSSPGRYDGYTF. The CDR3 DNA follows: TGTGCCAGCAGCTCCCCCGGGCGTTACGATGGCTACACCTTC. The entire variable domain, with the rest obtained from reference TRBV7-2 and TRBJ1-2, is as follows: GAGVSQSPSNKVTEKGKDVELRCDPISGHTALYWYRQSLGQGLEFLIYFQGNSAPDKSGLPSDRFSAERTGGSVSTLTIQRTQQEDSAVYLCASSSPGRYDGYTFGSGTRLTVV.

The chain carries TRBV19 and TRBJ2-7; TRBD1 agrees at 9 bases. The germline V gene has CDR1 LNHDA and CDR2 SQIVND (reference sequence). Germline trimming cut 5 bases from V and 4 bases from J; bases unmatched to any gene: 9. This CDR3 is built from 15 residues. The CDR3 region has the DNA TGTGCCAGTAGTCCCGCCCGGGACAGGGTGTACGAGCAGTACTTC. Encoded protein: CASSPARDRVYEQYF.

The chain uses TRBV5-1 and TRBJ2-1, with TRBD2 identical over 8 bases. Germline-derived CDR1 and CDR2 are SGHRS and YFSETQ. The V and J ends lost 0 bases and 8 bases, in that order; junction bases with no gene match: 10. CDR3 length equals 16 residues. This CDR3 reads CASSLGTLAGLDEQFF. The DNA of the CDR3 is TGCGCCAGCAGCTTGGGAACCCTAGCGGGTCTTGATGAGCAGTTCTTC.

The sample holds a few counts of this clone. The same CDR3 arises from other DNA sequences in this sample as well. This sequence joins TRBV6-1 and TRBJ1-5; 8 nucleotides match TRBD1. CDR3 size: 13 residues. The trim removed 6 bases at V and 2 bases at J, leaving 0 bases unmatched. Germline CDR1 and CDR2: MNHNS and SASEGT. The CDR3 DNA reads TGTGCCAGCAGGGGACAGGGCAATCAGCCCCAGCATTTT. This codes for CASRGQGNQPQHF.